This TCR beta chain stems from a study of Graves' ophthalmopathy and Graves' hyperthyroidism. Amplification of TCR beta CDR3 regions used RNA transcripts. Second-round multiplex PCR came after a first-round RT-PCR that employed HTBI primers. TCRdb processed the multiplex PCR reads anew with MiXCR; each CDR3 protein has one entry. The sample holds approximately 700,000 distinct CDR3 sequences, about two fifths seen once. General study results and limits: Ophthalmopathy progression was predicted by the model at approximately 70% sensitivity and less than 75% specificity. Most thyroid clonotypes expanded beyond 0.001 frequency were also found in blood.

For this clonotype: Its antigen is unidentified. A much larger clone lies one base from this, so it may be a read error.

The CDR3 consists of 18 residues. In germline, CDR1 is LNHNV, CDR2 YYDKDF (reference sequence). J gave up 3 bases and V 0 bases, and 5 bases lay outside the gene matches. Active ophthalmopathy (CAS at least 3, NOSPECS at least 4), lasting under 3 months. From fresh peripheral blood, roughly 10 ml in volume, the PBMCs were obtained. Sample: peripheral blood. The TCR sequence derives from an adult man with Graves' ophthalmopathy. This sequence joins TRBV15 and TRBJ2-2; 12 bases map to TRBD2. CDR3 sequence reads: CATSRDSLAGGDTGELFF. The CDR3 DNA is TGTGCCACCAGCAGAGATTCGCTAGCGGGGGGGGACACCGGGGAGCTGTTTTTT.